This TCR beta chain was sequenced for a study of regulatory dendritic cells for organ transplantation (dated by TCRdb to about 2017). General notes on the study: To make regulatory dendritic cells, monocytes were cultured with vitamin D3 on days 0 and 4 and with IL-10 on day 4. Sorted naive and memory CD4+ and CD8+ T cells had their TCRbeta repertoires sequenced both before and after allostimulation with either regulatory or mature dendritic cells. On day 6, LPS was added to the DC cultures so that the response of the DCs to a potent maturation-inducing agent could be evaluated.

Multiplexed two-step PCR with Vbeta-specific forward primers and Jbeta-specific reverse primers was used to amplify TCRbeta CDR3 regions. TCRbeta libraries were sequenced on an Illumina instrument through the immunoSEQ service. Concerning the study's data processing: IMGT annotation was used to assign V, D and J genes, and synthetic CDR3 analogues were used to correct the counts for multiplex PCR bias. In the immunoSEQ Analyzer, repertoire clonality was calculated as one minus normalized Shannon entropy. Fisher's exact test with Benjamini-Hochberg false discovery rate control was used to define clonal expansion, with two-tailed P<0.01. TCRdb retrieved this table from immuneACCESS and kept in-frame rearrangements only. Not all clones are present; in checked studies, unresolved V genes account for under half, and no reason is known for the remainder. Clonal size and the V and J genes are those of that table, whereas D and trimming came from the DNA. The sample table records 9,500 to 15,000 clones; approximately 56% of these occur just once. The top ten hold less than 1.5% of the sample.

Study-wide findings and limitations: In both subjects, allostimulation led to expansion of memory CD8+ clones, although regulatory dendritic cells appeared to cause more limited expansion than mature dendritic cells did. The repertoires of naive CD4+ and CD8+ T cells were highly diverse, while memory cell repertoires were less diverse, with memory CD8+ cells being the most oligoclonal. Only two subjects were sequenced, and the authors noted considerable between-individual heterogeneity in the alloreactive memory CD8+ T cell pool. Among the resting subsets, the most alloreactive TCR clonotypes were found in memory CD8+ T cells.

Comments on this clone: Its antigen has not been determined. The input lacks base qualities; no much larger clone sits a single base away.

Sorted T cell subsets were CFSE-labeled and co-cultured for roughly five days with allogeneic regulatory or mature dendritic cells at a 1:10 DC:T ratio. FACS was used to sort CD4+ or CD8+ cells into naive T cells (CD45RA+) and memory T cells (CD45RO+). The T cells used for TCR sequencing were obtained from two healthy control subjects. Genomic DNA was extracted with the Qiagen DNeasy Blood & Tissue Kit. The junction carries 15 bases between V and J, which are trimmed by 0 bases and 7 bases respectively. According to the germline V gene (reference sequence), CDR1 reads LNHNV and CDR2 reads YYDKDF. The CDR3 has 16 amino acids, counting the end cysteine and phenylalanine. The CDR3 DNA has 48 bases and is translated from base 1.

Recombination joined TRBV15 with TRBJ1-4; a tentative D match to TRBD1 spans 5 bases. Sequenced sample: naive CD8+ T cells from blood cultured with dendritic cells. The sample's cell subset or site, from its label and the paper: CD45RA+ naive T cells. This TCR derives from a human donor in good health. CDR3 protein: CATSRDRGGGSEKLFF. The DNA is TGTGCCACCAGCAGAGATCGGGGGGGAGGGAGTGAAAAACTGTTTTTT.